Shown below are 11 T cell receptor beta chains from a single sample sequenced in a study of T cells after yellow fever vaccination. Each CDR3 protein is one row after TCRdb ran MiXCR on the 5' RACE reads. The sample yields 230,000 or so distinct CDR3 sequences, 3.6% seen once. The source was PBMCs, collected 15 days after the yellow fever booster vaccination. Receptor source: a man aged 18 to 30 who received the YFV17D yellow fever vaccine.

This clonotype was picked up many times. V is TRBV12-3 or TRBV12-4 and J is TRBJ2-3, with unresolved D. This CDR3 spans 15 amino acids. V lost 6 bases, J lost 1 base, and 14 bases lay in between. The CDR3 nucleotides read TGTGCCAGCAGCCCAACATCATGGGGCACAGATACGCAGTATTTT. Its translation is CASSPTSWGTDTQYF.

Ten or more counts support this clonotype. The rearrangement links TRBV5-1 to TRBJ1-4; D is ambiguous. V dropped 0 bases and J dropped 4 bases, with 13 bases sitting between them. Germline V gives CDR1 SGHRS, CDR2 YFSETQ. This CDR3 comprises 16 residues. In DNA, the CDR3 is TGCGCCAGCAGCTTGGGGGCAGGCCTCGGTAATGAAAAACTGTTTTTT. The encoded protein is CASSLGAGLGNEKLFF.

This clonotype has a handful of counts. The chain links TRBV16 to TRBJ2-7, with D possibly matching TRBD2 (5 bases). In germline, CDR1 is KGHSY, CDR2 FQNENV. V was shortened by 0 bases and J by 6 bases, with 15 bases between the two germline ends. The CDR3 extends over 15 amino acids. CDR3 nucleotide sequence: TGTGCCAGCAGCCAATCGGTGGGGTTCACTAGCGAGCAGTACTTC. Amino acid sequence: CASSQSVGFTSEQYF.

In its sample, this clonotype was seen many times. The chain combines TRBV4-3 with TRBJ1-1, with a tentative D call TRBD1 (5 bases). CDR1 and CDR2 (germline): LGHNA, YSLEER. The CDR3 runs to 16 residues. Trimming cost V 3 bases and J 2 bases, with 16 bases left between them. The CDR3 DNA follows: TGCGCCAGCAGCCAGACGTGGGGGAGGGCAAACACTGAAGCTTTCTTT. Translating it yields CASSQTWGRANTEAFF.

This clonotype was found many times. The junction departs from germline at one end; a sequencing error may be responsible. V and J are TRBV5-1 and TRBJ2-2, with no clear D. CDR3 length: 12 residues. Per germline, CDR1 SGHRS and CDR2 YFSETQ. The CDR3 coding sequence is TGTGCCAGCAGTTTGAACACCGGGGAGCTGTTTTTT. Its translation is CASSLNTGELFF.

The table lists this clonotype with many counts. V gene TRBV5-1 combines with J gene TRBJ1-6; 9 nucleotides line up with TRBD1. From germline, CDR1 is SGHRS and CDR2 YFSETQ. Trimming removed 1 base from V and 10 bases from J; junction bases left unmatched: 6. The length of the CDR3 is 15 residues. The CDR3 coding sequence is TGCGCCAGCAGCTTGACGGGACAGGGAGAATCACCCCTCCACTTT. Protein product: CASSLTGQGESPLHF.

This clonotype was picked up many times. J is TRBJ1-2 and V is TRBV7-9; tentative D call: TRBD1 (6 bases). Germline CDR1 is SEHNR and CDR2 is FQNEAQ (reference sequence). V lost 5 bases to trimming and J lost 4 bases, with 14 bases between them. The CDR3 is 14 amino acids. The CDR3 DNA reads TGTGCCAGCAGCCCTCCGGGGGCAAGCTATGGCTACACCTTC. It specifies CASSPPGASYGYTF.

This clonotype was seen many times. V gene TRBV10-2 combines with J gene TRBJ2-1; 7 bases are a match to TRBD2. CDR3 length equals 16 residues. Germline V gene sequence: CDR1 WSHSY, CDR2 SAAADI. J was trimmed by 4 bases and V by 4 bases; bases with no gene match: 10. The CDR3 DNA is TGCGCCAGCAGTGCTGGGCTGGGCGGGGGATACAATGAGCAGTTCTTC. Translation: CASSAGLGGGYNEQFF.

This clonotype was observed many times. The chain links TRBV6-2 or TRBV6-3 to TRBJ2-5; D is unresolved. The CDR3 has 14 residues. The V end lost 2 bases, the J end lost 4 bases, and 11 bases lay between the germline ends. Looked up from germline, CDR1 is MNHEY and CDR2 is SVGEGT. The CDR3 region has the DNA TGTGCCAGCAGTTACGGGTTTGGGTCAGAGACCCAGTACTTC. The encoded protein is CASSYGFGSETQYF.

There are many counts of this clonotype. This rearrangement joins TRBV5-4 to TRBJ1-2; D gene unclear. The CDR3 is made up of 13 amino acids. V lost 2 bases, J lost 2 bases, and 7 bases lay in between. Germline CDR1 reads SGHNT; CDR2 reads YYREEE (reference sequence). The CDR3 loop is CASSLHGNYGYTF. For the CDR3, the DNA is TGTGCCAGCAGCTTACACGGAAACTATGGCTACACCTTC.

The rearrangement uses TRBV20-1 and TRBJ2-6, with no clear D. The CDR3 sequence is 18 residues long. V was shortened by 0 bases and J by 0 bases, with 15 bases between the two germline ends. The germline V gene encodes CDR1 DFQATT and CDR2 SNEGSKA (reference sequence). The CDR3: CSARDPAGESSGANVLTF. The CDR3 bases are TGCAGTGCTAGAGATCCCGCAGGCGAGAGCTCTGGGGCCAACGTCCTGACTTTC.